One and the same sample provided the 28 T cell receptor beta chains below, sequenced in a study of TIL therapy for anti-PD-1-resistant metastatic lung cancer. Time point indicated: pre-treatment sample, taken before nivolumab and TIL therapy. Tumor tissue came from excised metastases, mostly pleural nodules or supraclavicular lymph nodes. The immunoSEQ assay was v3. The repertoire was sequenced with immunoSEQ multiplex PCR; TCRdb's copy has only in-frame clones and lacks some. The sample has about 95,000 clones; about three fifths are singletons. Here the sequenced sample was tumor tissue, taken at baseline. These receptor sequences come from a person between 30 and 80 years old with non-small cell lung cancer.

J is TRBJ2-7 and V is TRBV10-3; D is undetermined. The CDR3 consists of 14 residues. Trimming removed 8 bases from V and 0 bases from J, with 14 bases in between. CDR1 and CDR2 (germline): ENHRY, SYGVKD. The CDR3, as DNA: TGTGCCATCCGTCGGACCTTAGGCTCCTACGAGCAGTACTTC. Translating it yields CAIRRTLGSYEQYF.

This sequence joins TRBV11-2 and TRBJ2-7; 9 bases match TRBD1. The CDR3 runs 14 residues. Germline V gene sequence: CDR1 SGHAT, CDR2 FQNNGV. Trimming cost V 6 bases and J 4 bases; bases outside gene matches: 7. CDR3 coding DNA: TGTGCCAGCAGACAAACGGGACAGGGATACGAGCAGTACTTC. Translating gives CASRQTGQGYEQYF.

The rearrangement uses TRBV3-1 (or the pseudogene TRBV3-2) and TRBJ2-3; a weak D match, TRBD1 (5 bases). This CDR3 is 15 amino acids long. Looked up from germline, CDR1 is LGHDT and CDR2 is YNNKEL (reference sequence). V was clipped by 1 base and J by 2 bases, with 10 bases between them. The CDR3 bases are TGTGCCAGCAGCCAAGGGGGCTACTTCACAGATACGCAGTATTTT. It encodes CASSQGGYFTDTQYF.

The chain links TRBV5-1 to TRBJ2-1; D call uncertain. Germline values: CDR1 SGHRS, CDR2 YFSETQ. The CDR3 runs 15 residues. V dropped 4 bases and J dropped 0 bases, with 11 bases sitting between them. CDR3 in DNA: TGCGCCAGCAGCCCTCCCGCAGGCTCCTACAATGAGCAGTTCTTC. Encoded protein: CASSPPAGSYNEQFF. Full variable domain (outside the CDR3, taken from reference TRBV5-1 and TRBJ2-1): KAGVTQTPRYLIKTRGQQVTLSCSPISGHRSVSWYQQTPGQGLQFLFEYFSETQRNKGNFPGRFSGRQFSNSRSEMNVSTLELGDSALYLCASSPPAGSYNEQFFGPGTRLTVL.

By its share, this clone is medium-sized. Other DNA sequences in the same sample also yield this CDR3. The V and J genes are TRBV4-3 and TRBJ2-3; no reliable D call. Trimming took off 3 bases at V and 6 bases at J, with 13 bases between the two ends. This CDR3 is built from 14 residues. Germline CDR1 LGHNA, CDR2 YSLEER. CDR3 sequence reads: CASSQESRRDTQYF. The CDR3 DNA follows: TGCGCCAGCAGCCAGGAATCCCGCCGGGATACGCAGTATTTT.

This clone was counted between two and nine times. V is TRBV7-7 and J is TRBJ2-5, with 10 bases fitting TRBD2. The V gene's germline CDR1 is SSHAT and CDR2 FNYEAQ (reference sequence). The J segment lost 5 bases and the V segment lost 4 bases, leaving 4 bases of the junction unmatched. CDR3 length equals 14 residues. The CDR3 reads CASSYPAGGETQYF. The CDR3 nucleotides read TGTGCCAGCAGCTATCCAGCGGGGGGGGAGACCCAGTACTTC.

The gene calls are TRBV28 and TRBJ2-7, with 9 bases lining up with TRBD2. The V gene end was trimmed by 5 bases and the J gene end by 6 bases; junction bases not matched to a gene: 8. The CDR3 is 14 amino acids. Germline values: CDR1 MDHEN, CDR2 SYDVKM. The CDR3 DNA reads TGTGCCAGCAGTCCCCCCGGGACTAGCCTCGAGCAGTACTTC. This translates into CASSPPGTSLEQYF. The whole variable domain, remainder taken from reference TRBV28 and TRBJ2-7, is DVKVTQSSRYLVKRTGEKVFLECVQDMDHENMFWYRQDPGLGLRLIYFSYDVKMKEKGDIPEGYSVSREKKERFSLILESASTNQTSMYLCASSPPGTSLEQYFGPGTRLTVT.

This clone was counted once. V is TRBV7-9 and J is TRBJ2-1; TRBD2 matches 10 bases. There are 16 residues in the CDR3. J was trimmed by 2 bases and V by 2 bases; bases with no gene match: 3. The V gene's germline CDR1 is SEHNR and CDR2 FQNEAQ (reference sequence). DNA of the CDR3: TGTGCCAGCAGCTTATACGGGACTAGCGCCTACAATGAGCAGTTCTTC. It codes for CASSLYGTSAYNEQFF.

This clone showed up many times. The gene calls are TRBV3-1 (or the pseudogene TRBV3-2) and TRBJ1-1; D may be TRBD1 (5 bases). The V gene lost 5 bases and the J gene lost 2 bases, with 15 bases spanning the gap. CDR1 LGHDT and CDR2 YNNKEL come from the germline V gene (reference sequence). The CDR3 is 15 residues long. CDR3: CASSKWADRNTEAFF. For the CDR3, the DNA is TGTGCCAGCAGCAAGTGGGCCGACAGAAACACTGAAGCTTTCTTT.

The chain is built from TRBV19 and TRBJ2-1; tentatively, D is TRBD2 (6 bases). The CDR3 has 16 residues. Germline V gene sequence: CDR1 LNHDA, CDR2 SQIVND (reference sequence). Between the trimmed V and J ends, which lost 6 bases and 1 base, there was a span of 16 bases. DNA for the CDR3: TGTGCCAGTAGACGCGACTTGGAGGGTTCCTACAATGAGCAGTTCTTC. This translates into CASRRDLEGSYNEQFF.

The genes are TRBV15 and TRBJ1-3; 7 bases fit TRBD1. The germline V gene has CDR1 LNHNV and CDR2 YYDKDF (reference sequence). CDR3 length equals 15 residues. The junction had 10 bases not matched to a gene; V was cut back by 4 bases and J by 7 bases. CDR3 nucleotide sequence: TGTGCCACCAGCAAAGGCGGGACAGAGGGGAACACCATATATTTT. Encoded protein: CATSKGGTEGNTIYF.

The chain joins TRBV19 to TRBJ2-2; D is unresolved. There are 15 residues in the CDR3. With 2 bases removed from V and 0 bases from J, the gap between germline ends came to 7 bases. Germline lookup yields CDR1 LNHDA and CDR2 SQIVND (reference sequence). The CDR3 DNA is TGTGCCAGTAGTATAAGTCGCTCGAACACCGGGGAGCTGTTTTTT. It encodes CASSISRSNTGELFF. Looking up the rest from reference TRBV19 and TRBJ2-2 gives the full variable domain: DGGITQSPKYLFRKEGQNVTLSCEQNLNHDAMYWYRQDPGQGLRLIYYSQIVNDFQKGDIAEGYSVSREKKESFPLTVTSAQKNPTAFYLCASSISRSNTGELFFGEGSRLTVL.

This chain joins TRBV6-2 or TRBV6-3 and TRBJ2-7; D is perhaps TRBD2 (5 bases). The CDR3 is made up of 15 amino acids. V was shortened by 2 bases and J by 7 bases, with 18 bases between the two germline ends. Germline CDR1 MNHEY, CDR2 SVGEGT. In DNA, the CDR3 is TGTGCCAGCAGTTACGCTAGCCCCCGGATGAGAGAGCAGTACTTC. This codes for CASSYASPRMREQYF.

This clone was found many times. J is TRBJ2-5 and V is TRBV6-6; 9 nucleotides align to TRBD2. This CDR3 is built from 17 residues. Per the germline V gene, CDR1 is MNHNY and CDR2 is SVGAGI (reference sequence). V dropped 5 bases and J dropped 4; count of bases not matched to a gene: 14. CDR3 protein: CASSPGLAGRGGETQYF. Here the CDR3 DNA reads TGTGCCAGCAGTCCCGGGCTAGCGGGAAGGGGGGGAGAGACCCAGTACTTC.

This clone was observed a few times. This chain links TRBV7-9 with TRBJ1-2; maybe TRBD1 (5 bases). The CDR3 runs 12 residues. Germline V gene data show CDR1 as SEHNR and CDR2 as FQNEAQ (reference sequence). V was pared by 5 bases and J by 8 bases, with 12 bases between. The CDR3 sequence is CASSLGPGGYTF. CDR3 bases: TGTGCCAGCAGCCTCGGACCAGGGGGCTACACCTTC.

Many counts were recorded for this clone. The V and J genes are TRBV7-9 and TRBJ1-2; tentatively, D is TRBD1 (5 bases). Looked up from germline, CDR1 is SEHNR and CDR2 is FQNEAQ (reference sequence). The V and J ends lost 2 bases and 8 bases respectively, with 18 bases between them. This CDR3 contains 15 residues. CDR3 coding DNA: TGTGCCAGCAGCTTATCCTTCACCAGGGCGGGAGGCTACACCTTC. It codes for CASSLSFTRAGGYTF.

This clone was seen a handful of times. The genes are TRBV27 and TRBJ2-2, with 9 bases that match TRBD1. J was trimmed by 5 bases and V by 5 bases; bases with no gene match: 6. There are 15 residues in the CDR3. Per germline, CDR1 MNHEY and CDR2 SMNVEV (reference sequence). The DNA for the CDR3 is TGTGCCAGCAGTGCCGGGACAGGGTGGACCGGGGAGCTGTTTTTT. Amino acids: CASSAGTGWTGELFF.

This chain connects TRBV5-1 to TRBJ2-5; 10 nucleotides agree with TRBD2. Germline CDR1 is SGHRS and CDR2 is YFSETQ. V gave up 2 bases and J gave up 0 bases; unmatched junction bases: 4. CDR3 size: 16 residues. CDR3 bases: TGCGCCAGCAGCTTAGGACTAGCGGTTAACCAAGAGACCCAGTACTTC. This translates into CASSLGLAVNQETQYF. Full variable domain (remainder filled in from reference TRBV5-1 and TRBJ2-5): KAGVTQTPRYLIKTRGQQVTLSCSPISGHRSVSWYQQTPGQGLQFLFEYFSETQRNKGNFPGRFSGRQFSNSRSEMNVSTLELGDSALYLCASSLGLAVNQETQYFGPGTRLLVL.

This rearrangement joins TRBV28 to TRBJ1-2, with D unresolved. Deletions cut 7 bases from V and 2 bases from J, with 17 bases between. This CDR3 has 15 amino acids. Germline V gene sequence: CDR1 MDHEN, CDR2 SYDVKM. The CDR3 bases are TGTGCCAGCACCATCTCCGGGTACACGAACTATGGCTACACCTTC. Its protein is CASTISGYTNYGYTF.

This chain connects TRBV6-6 to TRBJ2-1; D call uncertain. The CDR3 contains 10 residues. V was shortened by 4 bases and J by 11 bases, with 6 bases between the two germline ends. CDR1 and CDR2 from the germline V gene are MNHNY and SVGAGI (reference sequence). The CDR3 spells CASSSRQQFF. CDR3 coding DNA: TGTGCCAGCAGTTCTAGACAGCAGTTCTTC.

J is TRBJ2-3 and V is TRBV7-3; 13 bases are shared with TRBD2. The germline CDR1 and CDR2 sequences are SGHTA and FQGTGA. V lost 5 bases to trimming and J lost 4 bases; unmatched junction nucleotides: 6. The CDR3 consists of 16 residues. CDR3 region: CASSLTSGGWADTQYF. The DNA of the CDR3 is TGTGCCAGCAGCCTGACTAGCGGGGGGTGGGCAGATACGCAGTATTTT.

V usage is TRBV6-5 and J usage is TRBJ2-7; TRBD1 matches 9 bases. Trimming removed 5 bases from V and 5 bases from J; junction bases left unmatched: 7. From germline, CDR1 is MNHEY and CDR2 SVGAGI. The CDR3 is 14 residues long. The CDR3 loop reads CASSRGQGTDEQYF. The CDR3 region has the DNA TGTGCCAGCAGTCGGGGACAGGGTACGGACGAGCAGTACTTC.

The chain links TRBV7-8 to TRBJ2-1; D is undetermined. Looked up from germline, CDR1 is SGHVS and CDR2 is FQNEAQ. Deletions cut 0 bases from V and 7 bases from J, with 10 bases between. The CDR3 has 14 amino acids. The CDR3 region is CASSLAPPGNEQFF. The DNA for the CDR3 is TGTGCCAGCAGCTTAGCCCCTCCCGGGAATGAGCAGTTCTTC.

V and J are TRBV7-2 and TRBJ2-7; no reliable D call. V gave up 5 bases and J gave up 5 bases, with 7 bases separating them. The CDR3 totals 11 residues. Looked up from germline, CDR1 is SGHTA and CDR2 is FQGNSA. DNA of the CDR3: TGTGCCAGCAGCGCTTACAACGAGCAGTACTTC. As protein: CASSAYNEQYF.

The chain carries TRBV4-3 and TRBJ1-1, with D unclear. The CDR3 spans 13 residues. Germline CDR1 and CDR2: LGHNA and YSLEER. Trimming took off 4 bases at V and 6 bases at J, with 12 bases between the two ends. The DNA of the CDR3 is TGCGCCAGCAGCCGAGGGAAGGGAGCTGAAGCTTTCTTT. Its protein is CASSRGKGAEAFF.

The CDR3 spells CASSLSNRNKETQYF. DNA of the CDR3: TGTGCCAGCAGCTTAAGTAACAGAAATAAAGAGACCCAGTACTTC. This chain connects TRBV7-2 to TRBJ2-5; unclear D gene. V was cut by 2 bases and J by 3 bases, with 13 bases left in between. CDR3 size: 15 residues. CDR1 SGHTA and CDR2 FQGNSA come from the germline V gene.

The V and J genes are TRBV4-2 and TRBJ1-2, with D perhaps TRBD1 (6 bases). CDR3 length: 15 residues. The V end lost 7 bases, the J end lost 1 base, and 16 bases lay between the germline ends. CDR1 is LGHNA and CDR2 is YNFKEQ in the germline V gene. The CDR3 spells CASTTTGTINYGYTF. The CDR3 DNA reads as TGTGCCAGCACCACGACAGGAACTATTAACTATGGCTACACCTTC.

The chain carries TRBV29-1 and TRBJ2-5, with D tentatively TRBD1 (6 bases). Per germline, CDR1 SQVTM and CDR2 ANQGSEA. The V end was cut by 7 bases, the J end by 4 bases, with 19 bases between. The CDR3 runs 14 residues. The CDR3 nucleotides are TGCAGCGCCCCGGCAGGGGATCTTGGAGAGACCCAGTACTTC. Translating it yields CSAPAGDLGETQYF.